A single sample is the source of the 16 T cell receptor beta chains below, sequenced in a study of tissue T cells after allogeneic stem cell transplantation (dated by TCRdb to the early 2020s). Library construction relied on the immunoSEQ multiplex PCR assay. TCRdb retrieved this table from immuneACCESS and kept in-frame rearrangements only. Not all clones are present; in checked studies, unresolved V genes account for under half, and no reason is known for the remainder. The sample records thousands of clones, around three fifths of which are singletons. Roughly an eighth of the sample is held by the ten biggest clonotypes. The meaning of the sample's time point label: human tissue collected at research (rapid) autopsy. The input for sequencing was duodenum tissue, taken at autopsy. These receptors were taken from a woman aged 18 to 50 with breast cancer.

The V and J genes are TRBV7-2 and TRBJ1-2; weak D call: TRBD1 (5 bases). Trimming pared 3 bases from V and 7 bases from J, leaving 9 bases between. In germline, CDR1 is SGHTA, CDR2 FQGNSA. This CDR3 region has 12 residues. The CDR3 DNA reads as TGTGCCAGCAGCTTTGTTCAGGGTGGCTACACCTTC. Its translation: CASSFVQGGYTF.

The chain is built from TRBV4-2 and TRBJ1-2, with D possibly matching TRBD1 (5 bases). V dropped 0 bases and J dropped 8 bases, with 16 bases sitting between them. The CDR3 has 15 residues. CDR1 LGHNA and CDR2 YNFKEQ come from the germline V gene. The CDR3 bases are TGTGCCAGCAGCCAAGATAGAAGGGGCCTCGGCGGCTACACCTTC. Encoded protein: CASSQDRRGLGGYTF.

This clone was picked up a small number of times. This chain connects TRBV28 to TRBJ2-7; D gene ambiguous. The CDR3 sequence is 14 residues long. Between the trimmed V and J ends, which lost 6 bases and 0 bases, there was a span of 12 bases. The germline V gene has CDR1 MDHEN and CDR2 SYDVKM. In DNA form, the CDR3 reads TGTGCCAGCAGCCCAGCCGATTACTCCTACGAGCAGTACTTC. It specifies CASSPADYSYEQYF.

V and J are TRBV29-1 and TRBJ2-3, with D hard to call. Looked up from germline, CDR1 is SQVTM and CDR2 is ANQGSEA. The V gene lost 7 bases and the J gene lost 6 bases, with 14 bases spanning the gap. The length of the CDR3 is 12 residues. CDR3 amino acids: CSARPSLDTQYF. In nucleotides, the CDR3 is TGCAGCGCCAGACCAAGTTTGGATACGCAGTATTTT.

This clone has a handful of counts. CDR3 residues: CASSSSGRFSDTQYF. CDR3 DNA: TGTGCCAGCAGCTCTAGCGGGAGGTTCTCGGATACGCAGTATTTT. The chain carries TRBV5-5 and TRBJ2-3; 11 bases map to TRBD2. The CDR3 sequence is 15 residues long. The germline CDR1 and CDR2 sequences are SGHKS and YYEKEE (reference sequence). Trimming at V came to 3 bases and at J to 6 bases, leaving 6 bases not matched to a gene. Full variable domain (rest looked up from reference TRBV5-5 and TRBJ2-3): DAGVTQSPTHLIKTRGQQVTLRCSPISGHKSVSWYQQVLGQGPQFIFQYYEKEERGRGNFPDRFSARQFPNYSSELNVNALLLGDSALYLCASSSSGRFSDTQYFGPGTRLTVL.

This clone was counted only a few times. The CDR3 reads CASSIGTGVYEQYF. In DNA, the CDR3 is TGTGCCAGCAGCATCGGGACAGGGGTCTACGAGCAGTACTTC. V and J are TRBV7-2 and TRBJ2-7, with TRBD1 matching 10 bases. Trimming cost V 5 bases and J 3 bases; bases outside gene matches: 4. Germline CDR1 and CDR2: SGHTA and FQGNSA. CDR3 size: 14 residues.

The chain is built from TRBV19 and TRBJ2-6; a possible D gene is TRBD2 (6 bases). The CDR3 is made up of 17 amino acids. In germline, CDR1 is LNHDA, CDR2 SQIVND (reference sequence). V was trimmed by 5 bases and J by 0 bases, leaving 14 bases between them. Here the CDR3 reads CASSPPGLISGANVLTF. The CDR3 DNA follows: TGTGCCAGTAGTCCCCCGGGACTGATCTCTGGGGCCAACGTCCTGACTTTC.

This chain connects TRBV6-5 to TRBJ1-1; D is undetermined. The CDR3 runs to 14 residues. From germline, CDR1 is MNHEY and CDR2 SVGAGI. Trimming shortened V by 5 bases and J by 3 bases, and 13 bases separated the two germline ends. The CDR3, as DNA: TGTGCCAGCAGTCCCAACGGTATGGACACTGAAGCTTTCTTT. It encodes CASSPNGMDTEAFF.

The chain links TRBV11-3 to TRBJ2-1, with D unresolved. V lost 0 bases to trimming and J lost 3 bases, with 9 bases between them. The germline CDR1 and CDR2 sequences are SGHNT and YENEEA. This CDR3 is 15 amino acids long. The CDR3 bases are TGTGCCAGCAGCTTAGACGCGGACCTCTACAATGAGCAGTTCTTC. Residues: CASSLDADLYNEQFF. Using reference TRBV11-3 and TRBJ2-1 for the parts outside the CDR3, the full variable domain is EAGVVQSPRYKIIEKKQPVAFWCNPISGHNTLYWYLQNLGQGPELLIRYENEEAVDDSQLPKDRFSAERLKGVDSTLKIQPAELGDSAVYLCASSLDADLYNEQFFGPGTRLTVL.

The chain joins TRBV4-2 to TRBJ1-2, with D uncertain. The length of the CDR3 is 13 residues. Germline values: CDR1 LGHNA, CDR2 YNFKEQ. The V and J ends lost 2 bases and 4 bases respectively, with 8 bases between them. CDR3 protein: CASSQKPSYGYTF. The CDR3 DNA reads as TGTGCCAGCAGCCAAAAACCCTCCTATGGCTACACCTTC.

The chain is built from TRBV5-8 and TRBJ1-5; 11 bases line up with TRBD1. This CDR3 region has 16 residues. V shed 5 bases, J shed 2 bases, and the junction held 6 bases outside the gene matches. Germline assignment: CDR1 SGHTS and CDR2 YDEGEE. The CDR3: CASSWDRGFGNQPQHF. The CDR3 coding sequence is TGTGCCAGCAGTTGGGACAGGGGGTTTGGCAATCAGCCCCAGCATTTT.

The rearrangement links TRBV3-1 (or the pseudogene TRBV3-2) to TRBJ2-1; perhaps TRBD2 as D (6 bases). The V and J ends lost 0 bases and 0 bases respectively, with 18 bases between them. This CDR3 comprises 19 residues. Germline CDR1 reads LGHDT; CDR2 reads YNNKEL (reference sequence). CDR3 amino acids: CASSQDLRRGTASYNEQFF. CDR3 nucleotide sequence: TGTGCCAGCAGCCAAGATCTTAGGCGCGGGACGGCCTCCTACAATGAGCAGTTCTTC.

On this clone itself: The sample contains more than one DNA sequence encoding this CDR3. J is TRBJ2-7 and V is TRBV6-2 or TRBV6-3; D perhaps matches TRBD2 (5 bases). The germline V and J ends were trimmed by 2 bases and 2 bases, with 7 bases remaining between them. The germline CDR1 and CDR2 sequences are MNHEY and SVGEGT. The CDR3 has 13 amino acids. CDR3 protein: CASSYVGAYEQYF. The CDR3 bases are TGTGCCAGCAGTTACGTCGGGGCCTACGAGCAGTACTTC.

This chain links TRBV6-2 or TRBV6-3 with TRBJ2-5, with D possibly being TRBD1 or TRBD2 (5 bases each). CDR1 and CDR2 from the germline V gene are MNHEY and SVGEGT. Trimming shortened V by 6 bases and J by 5 bases, and 16 bases separated the two germline ends. The CDR3 covers 14 residues. The CDR3 DNA sequence: TGTGCCAGCAGCCCCTTTCGGGGCGTGGAGACCCAGTACTTC. It yields the protein CASSPFRGVETQYF.

By share, this clone ranks as medium-sized. The chain carries TRBV7-2 and TRBJ1-5, with D perhaps TRBD1 (5 bases). Trimming shortened V by 2 bases and J by 0 bases, and 17 bases separated the two germline ends. CDR1 is SGHTA, CDR2 FQGNSA, per germline. The CDR3 runs to 18 residues. The CDR3 DNA sequence: TGTGCCAGCAGCTTAATAGTTCCAGGGCTCAATAGCAATCAGCCCCAGCATTTT. Its protein product is CASSLIVPGLNSNQPQHF.

This clone was seen only a few times. The chain couples TRBV27 to TRBJ2-7; possibly TRBD1 for D (5 bases). V lost 3 bases and J lost 4, with 16 bases in between. The germline V gene encodes CDR1 MNHEY and CDR2 SMNVEV (reference sequence). The CDR3 runs to 15 residues. CDR3 DNA: TGTGCCAGCAGTTTCGCTAGGGGCAGCGCTTACGAGCAGTACTTC. Its translation: CASSFARGSAYEQYF.